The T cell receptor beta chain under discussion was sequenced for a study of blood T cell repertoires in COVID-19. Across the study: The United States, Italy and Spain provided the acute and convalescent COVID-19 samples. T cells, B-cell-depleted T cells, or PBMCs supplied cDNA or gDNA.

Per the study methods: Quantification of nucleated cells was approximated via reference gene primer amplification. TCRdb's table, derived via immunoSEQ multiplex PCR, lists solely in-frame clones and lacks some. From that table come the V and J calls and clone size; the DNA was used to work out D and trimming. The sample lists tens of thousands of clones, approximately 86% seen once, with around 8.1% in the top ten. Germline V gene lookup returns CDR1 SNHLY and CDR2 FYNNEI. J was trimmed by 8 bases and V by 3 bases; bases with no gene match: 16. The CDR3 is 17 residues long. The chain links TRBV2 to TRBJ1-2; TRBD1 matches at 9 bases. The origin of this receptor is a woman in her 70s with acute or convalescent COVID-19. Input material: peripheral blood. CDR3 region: CASSEIGDRVFLGGYTF. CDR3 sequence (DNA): TGTGCCAGCAGTGAGATTGGGGACAGGGTTTTTTTAGGCGGCTACACCTTC.